This T cell receptor (beta chain) was identified during a study of T cell responses to AZD1222 COVID-19 vaccine. Findings and limits, study-wide: Reportedly, nearly half of unique spike TCRs recognized epitopes outside B.1.351/B.1.1.7 mutations. Seropositive AZD1222 recipients at baseline numbered only five to seven. Mostly white British, mostly female donors; authors suggested clonal diversity may be underestimated.

As to this clone: The antigen is unknown.

Data came from immunoSEQ multiplex PCR; TCRdb stores just in-frame clones and leaves some out. The table lists about 97,000 clones, roughly 90% of them singletons. The CDR3 sequence is 13 residues long. V lost 4 bases to trimming and J lost 5 bases, with 11 bases between them. Germline values: CDR1 SEHNR, CDR2 FQNEAQ (reference sequence). Sequencing used peripheral blood, obtained on day 0 of AZD1222 vaccination. The source is an adult in good health. This chain links TRBV7-9 with TRBJ1-2, with a tentative D call TRBD1 (5 bases). The CDR3 is CASSSGTTYGYTF. The CDR3 DNA reads as TGTGCCAGCAGCTCCGGGACCACTTATGGCTACACCTTC. Drawing the rest from reference TRBV7-9 and TRBJ1-2, the complete variable domain is DTGVSQNPRHKITKRGQNVTFRCDPISEHNRLYWYRQTLGQGPEFLTYFQNEAQLEKSRLLSDRFSAERPKGSFSTLEIQRTEQGDSAMYLCASSSGTTYGYTFGSGTRLTVV.